The clone carrying this T cell receptor beta chain was picked up a small number of times. This entry comes from a study of T cells after yellow fever vaccination. Study background: SMART-Seq v4 Ultra Low Input prepared the low-cell-number fractions.

As TCR cDNA was made by 5'RACE template switching, a universal primer site and UMIs were added. TCRdb re-called the 5' RACE reads with MiXCR, one entry per CDR3 protein. The sample carries roughly 350,000 distinct CDR3 sequences, over 4% recorded once. This material consisted of PBMCs, taken 5 days after the yellow fever booster vaccination. This clonotype was sampled from a man aged 18-30 years who received the YFV17D yellow fever vaccine.

CDR3 region: CASSDGAGANEQFF. DNA of the CDR3: TGTGCCAGCAGTGACGGGGCAGGGGCGAATGAGCAGTTCTTC. This sequence joins TRBV6-4 and TRBJ2-1, with D perhaps matching TRBD1 (6 bases). The length of the CDR3 is 14 residues. V gave up 2 bases and J gave up 7 bases, with 12 bases separating them. In germline, CDR1 is MRHNA, CDR2 SNTAGT.